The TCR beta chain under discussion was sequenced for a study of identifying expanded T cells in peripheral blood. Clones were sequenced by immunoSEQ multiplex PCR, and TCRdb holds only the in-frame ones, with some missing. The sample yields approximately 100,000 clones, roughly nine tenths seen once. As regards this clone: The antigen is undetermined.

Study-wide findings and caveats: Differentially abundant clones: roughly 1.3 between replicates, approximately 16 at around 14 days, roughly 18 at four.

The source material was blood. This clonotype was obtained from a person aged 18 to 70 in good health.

The CDR3 coding sequence is TGTGCCAGCGCCCACGACAGGGTATCATCTGGGGCCAACGTCCTGACTTTC. This codes for CASAHDRVSSGANVLTF. The chain carries TRBV2 and TRBJ2-6, with 7 bases aligning to TRBD1. From germline, CDR1 is SNHLY and CDR2 FYNNEI. V was clipped by 8 bases and J by 1 base; unmatched bases: 11. CDR3 length: 17 residues.